Sequencing of this T cell receptor beta chain was carried out in a study of blood T cell repertoires in COVID-19. Study at large: T cells, B-cell-depleted T cells, or PBMCs supplied cDNA or gDNA.

J lost 2 bases, V lost 5 bases, and 2 bases had no gene match. CDR1 and CDR2 (germline): SGHVS, FQNEAQ. CDR3 length equals 13 residues. Original data processing: Amplification with reference gene primers provided the estimates of nucleated cell counts. Here immunoSEQ multiplex PCR was the method, and the copy in TCRdb shows in-frame clones only, minus some. That table is the source of V, J and clone size, and D and trimming were worked out from the DNA. Of 200,000 or so clones in the sample, approximately 80% were seen once. This clonotype originated in a woman of 80 years or more with COVID-19, enrolled during active disease. This sequence joins TRBV7-8 and TRBJ1-2; TRBD1 matches at 7 bases. The sequenced sample consisted of peripheral blood. The CDR3 coding sequence is TGTGCCAGCAGCCCGACAGGGAACTATGGCTACACCTTC. Its translation: CASSPTGNYGYTF.